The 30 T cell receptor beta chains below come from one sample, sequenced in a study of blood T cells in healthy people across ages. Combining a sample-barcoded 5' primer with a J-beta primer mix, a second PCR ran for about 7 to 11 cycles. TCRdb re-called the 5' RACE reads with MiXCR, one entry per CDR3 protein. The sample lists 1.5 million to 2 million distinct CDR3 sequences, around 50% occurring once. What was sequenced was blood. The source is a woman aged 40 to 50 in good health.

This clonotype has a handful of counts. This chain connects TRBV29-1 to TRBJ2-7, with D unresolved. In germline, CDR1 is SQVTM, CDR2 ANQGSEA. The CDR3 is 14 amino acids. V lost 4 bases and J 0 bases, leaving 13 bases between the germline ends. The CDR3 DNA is TGCAGCGTTGGGGTTCGGCAGGCCTCCTACGAGCAGTACTTC. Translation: CSVGVRQASYEQYF.

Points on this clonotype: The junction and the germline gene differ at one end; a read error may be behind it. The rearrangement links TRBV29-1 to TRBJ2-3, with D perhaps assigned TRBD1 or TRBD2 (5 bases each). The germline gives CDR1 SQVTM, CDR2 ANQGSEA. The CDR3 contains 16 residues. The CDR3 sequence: CSVEGPSGTNTDTQYF. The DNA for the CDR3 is TGCAGCGTCGAAGGGCCCTCCGGGACCAACACAGATACGCAGTATTTT.

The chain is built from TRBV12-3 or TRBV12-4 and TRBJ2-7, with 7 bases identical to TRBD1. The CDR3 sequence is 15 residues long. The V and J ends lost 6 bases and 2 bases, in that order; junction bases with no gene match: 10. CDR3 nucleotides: TGTGCCAGCAGAAGGACTCCGGGACAGCCCTACGAGCAGTACTTC. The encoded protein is CASRRTPGQPYEQYF.

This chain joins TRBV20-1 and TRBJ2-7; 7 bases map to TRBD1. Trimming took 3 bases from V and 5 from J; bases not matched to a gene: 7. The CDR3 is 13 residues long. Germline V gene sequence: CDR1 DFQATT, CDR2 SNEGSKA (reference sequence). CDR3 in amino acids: CSASGDRSNEQYF. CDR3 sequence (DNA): TGCAGTGCTAGTGGGGACAGATCAAACGAGCAGTACTTC.

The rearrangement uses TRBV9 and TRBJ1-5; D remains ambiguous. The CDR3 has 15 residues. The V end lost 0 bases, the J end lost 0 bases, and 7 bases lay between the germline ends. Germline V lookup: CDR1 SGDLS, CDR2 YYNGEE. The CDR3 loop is CASSVVPDSNQPQHF. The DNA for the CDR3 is TGTGCCAGCAGCGTAGTTCCGGATAGCAATCAGCCCCAGCATTTT.

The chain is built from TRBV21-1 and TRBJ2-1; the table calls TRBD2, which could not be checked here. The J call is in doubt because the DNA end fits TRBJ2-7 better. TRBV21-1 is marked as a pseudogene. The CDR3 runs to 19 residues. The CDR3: CASRVKGSRLGFSYNEQYF. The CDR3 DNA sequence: TGTGCCAGCCGGGTTAAGGGCAGCCGTCTAGGTTTCTCCTACAATGAGCAGTACTTC.

CDR3 DNA: TGTGCCAGCAGTTTTATAGGGTCCCACTATGGCTACACCTTC. As protein: CASSFIGSHYGYTF. The chain has TRBV28 and TRBJ1-2; unclear D gene. The V end lost 3 bases, the J end lost 3 bases, and 11 bases lay between the germline ends. Germline values: CDR1 MDHEN, CDR2 SYDVKM. The CDR3 sequence is 14 residues long.

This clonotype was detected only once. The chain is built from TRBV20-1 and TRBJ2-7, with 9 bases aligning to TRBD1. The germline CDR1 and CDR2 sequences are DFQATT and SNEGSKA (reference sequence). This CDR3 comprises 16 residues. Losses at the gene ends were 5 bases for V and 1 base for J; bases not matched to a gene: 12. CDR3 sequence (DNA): TGCAGTGCTGAAAAGACCGGGACAGGGAAATCCTACGAGCAGTACTTC. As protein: CSAEKTGTGKSYEQYF.

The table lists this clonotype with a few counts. Here the CDR3 reads CASSFRDPLTQYF. The CDR3 bases are TGTGCCAGCAGTTTCCGGGACCCCTTGACCCAGTACTTC. V usage is TRBV12-3 or TRBV12-4 and J usage is TRBJ2-5, with D perhaps assigned TRBD1 or TRBD2 (5 bases each). The CDR3 has 13 residues. The V end lost 3 bases, the J end lost 7 bases, and 12 bases lay between the germline ends.

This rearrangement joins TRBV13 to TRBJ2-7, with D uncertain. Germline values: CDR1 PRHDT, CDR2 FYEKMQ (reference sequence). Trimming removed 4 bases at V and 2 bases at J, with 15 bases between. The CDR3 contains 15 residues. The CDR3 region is CASSSQTLITYEQYF. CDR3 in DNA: TGTGCCAGCAGCTCACAGACACTAATTACCTACGAGCAGTACTTC.

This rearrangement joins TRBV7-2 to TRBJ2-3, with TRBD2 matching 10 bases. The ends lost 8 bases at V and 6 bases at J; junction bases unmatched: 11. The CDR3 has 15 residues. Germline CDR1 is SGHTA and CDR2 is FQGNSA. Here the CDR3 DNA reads TGTGCCAGCGGAAAGCAAGCGGGGGGGCCGGATACGCAGTATTTT. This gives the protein CASGKQAGGPDTQYF.

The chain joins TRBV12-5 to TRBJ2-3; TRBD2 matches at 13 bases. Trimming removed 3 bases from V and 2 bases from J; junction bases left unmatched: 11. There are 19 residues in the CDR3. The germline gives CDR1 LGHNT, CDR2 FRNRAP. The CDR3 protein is CASGFATGLAGPYTDTQYF. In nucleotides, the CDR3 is TGTGCTAGTGGTTTCGCCACGGGACTAGCGGGGCCTTACACAGATACGCAGTATTTT.

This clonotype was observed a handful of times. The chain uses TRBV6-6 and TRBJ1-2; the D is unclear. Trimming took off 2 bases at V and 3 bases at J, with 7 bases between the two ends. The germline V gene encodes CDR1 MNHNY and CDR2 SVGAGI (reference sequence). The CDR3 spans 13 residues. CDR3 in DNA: TGTGCCAGCAGTTACGAGAGGGACTATGGCTACACCTTC. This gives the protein CASSYERDYGYTF.

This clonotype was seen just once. DNA for the CDR3: TGCGCCAGCAGCCAAGATGGGACTAGCGGGCTTCCGTACACAGATACGCAGTATTTT. Protein sequence: CASSQDGTSGLPYTDTQYF. This chain joins TRBV4-3 and TRBJ2-3; 12 bases match TRBD2. V dropped 0 bases and J dropped 2; count of bases not matched to a gene: 9. The CDR3 runs to 19 residues. The germline CDR1 and CDR2 sequences are LGHNA and YSLEER.

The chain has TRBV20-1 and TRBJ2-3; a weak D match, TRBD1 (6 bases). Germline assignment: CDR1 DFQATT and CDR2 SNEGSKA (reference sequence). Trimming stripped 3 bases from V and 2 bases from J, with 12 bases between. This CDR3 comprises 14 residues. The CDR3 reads CSASHRDFTDTQYF. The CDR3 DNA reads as TGCAGTGCTAGTCACAGGGATTTCACAGATACGCAGTATTTT.

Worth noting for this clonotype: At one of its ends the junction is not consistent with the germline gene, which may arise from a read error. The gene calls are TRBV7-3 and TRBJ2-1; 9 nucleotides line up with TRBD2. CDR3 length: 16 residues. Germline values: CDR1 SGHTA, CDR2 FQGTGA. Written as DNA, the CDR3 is TGTGCCAGCAGCTTACAGGCGGGGGGGAATTACAATGGGCAGTTCTTC. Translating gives CASSLQAGGNYNGQFF.

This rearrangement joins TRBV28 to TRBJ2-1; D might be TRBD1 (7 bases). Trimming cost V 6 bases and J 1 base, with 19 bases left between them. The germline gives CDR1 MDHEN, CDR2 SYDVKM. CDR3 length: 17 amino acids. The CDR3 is CASSTFAEGASYNEQFF. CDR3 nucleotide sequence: TGTGCCAGCAGCACATTTGCGGAGGGGGCTTCCTACAATGAGCAGTTCTTC.

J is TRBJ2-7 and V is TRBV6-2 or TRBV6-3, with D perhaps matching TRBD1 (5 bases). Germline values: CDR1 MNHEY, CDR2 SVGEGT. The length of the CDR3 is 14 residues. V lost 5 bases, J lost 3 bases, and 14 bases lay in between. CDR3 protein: CASSDSPGNYEQYF. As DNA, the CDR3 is TGTGCCAGCAGTGACAGTCCCGGCAACTACGAGCAGTACTTC.

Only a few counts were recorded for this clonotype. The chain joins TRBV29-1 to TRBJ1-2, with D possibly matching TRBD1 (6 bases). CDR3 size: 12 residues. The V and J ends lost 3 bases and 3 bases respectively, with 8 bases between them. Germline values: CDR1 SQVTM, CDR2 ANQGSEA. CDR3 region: CSVDPGDYGYTF. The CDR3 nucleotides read TGCAGCGTTGACCCAGGGGACTATGGCTACACCTTC.

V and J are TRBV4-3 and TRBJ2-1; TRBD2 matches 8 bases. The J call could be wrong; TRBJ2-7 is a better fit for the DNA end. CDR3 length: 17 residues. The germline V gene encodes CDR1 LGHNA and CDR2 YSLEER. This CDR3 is CASSSRGGGGPHNEQYF. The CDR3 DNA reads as TGCGCCAGCAGCTCCAGAGGAGGCGGGGGGCCCCACAATGAGCAGTACTTC.

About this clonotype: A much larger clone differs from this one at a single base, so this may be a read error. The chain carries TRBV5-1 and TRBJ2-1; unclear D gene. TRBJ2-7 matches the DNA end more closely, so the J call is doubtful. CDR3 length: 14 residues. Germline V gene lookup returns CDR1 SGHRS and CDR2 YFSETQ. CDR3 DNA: TGCGCCAGCAGATCCAGCCTAGGATTCAATGAGCAGTACTTC. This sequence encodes CASRSSLGFNEQYF.

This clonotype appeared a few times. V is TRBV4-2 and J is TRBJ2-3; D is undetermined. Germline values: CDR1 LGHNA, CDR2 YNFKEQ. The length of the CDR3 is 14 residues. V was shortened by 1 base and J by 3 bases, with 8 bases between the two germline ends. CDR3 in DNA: TGTGCCAGCAGCCAAGGGAGCGAAACAGATACGCAGTATTTT. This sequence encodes CASSQGSETDTQYF.

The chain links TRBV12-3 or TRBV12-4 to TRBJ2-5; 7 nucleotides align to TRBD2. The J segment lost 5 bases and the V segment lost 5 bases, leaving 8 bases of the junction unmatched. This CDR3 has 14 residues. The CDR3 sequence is CASSASRGMETQYF. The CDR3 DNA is TGTGCCAGCAGTGCATCGCGGGGGATGGAGACCCAGTACTTC.

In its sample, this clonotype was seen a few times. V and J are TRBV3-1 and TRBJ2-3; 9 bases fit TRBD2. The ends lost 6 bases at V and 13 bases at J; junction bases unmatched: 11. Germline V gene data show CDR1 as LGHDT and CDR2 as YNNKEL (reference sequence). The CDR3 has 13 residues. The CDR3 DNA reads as TGTGCCAGCAGTCCGCCGGGACTAGCATCGGAGTATTTT. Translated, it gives CASSPPGLASEYF.

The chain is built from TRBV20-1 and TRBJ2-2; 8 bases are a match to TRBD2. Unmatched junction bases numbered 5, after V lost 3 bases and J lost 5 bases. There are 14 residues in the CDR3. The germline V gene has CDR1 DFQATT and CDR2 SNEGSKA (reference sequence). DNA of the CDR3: TGCAGTGCTAGTTTCCGGGGGGGGACCGGGGAGCTGTTTTTT. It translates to CSASFRGGTGELFF.

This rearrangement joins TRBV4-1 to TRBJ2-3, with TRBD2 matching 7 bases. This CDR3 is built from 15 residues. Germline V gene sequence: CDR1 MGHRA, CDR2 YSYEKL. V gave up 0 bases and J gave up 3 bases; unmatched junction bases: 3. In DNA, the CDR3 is TGCGCCAGCAGCCAAGAAGAGCGGGGTACAGATACGCAGTATTTT. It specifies CASSQEERGTDTQYF.

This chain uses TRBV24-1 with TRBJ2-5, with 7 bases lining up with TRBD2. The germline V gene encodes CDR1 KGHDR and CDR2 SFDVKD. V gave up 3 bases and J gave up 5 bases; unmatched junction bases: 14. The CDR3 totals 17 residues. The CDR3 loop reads CATSDPATSGAMETQYF. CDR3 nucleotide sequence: TGTGCCACCAGTGATCCAGCGACGAGCGGGGCGATGGAGACCCAGTACTTC.

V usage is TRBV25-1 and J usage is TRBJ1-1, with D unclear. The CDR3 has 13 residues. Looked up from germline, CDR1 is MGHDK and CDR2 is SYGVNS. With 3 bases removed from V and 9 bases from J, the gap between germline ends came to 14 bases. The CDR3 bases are TGTGCCAGCAGTGATCTTCGGGCTACTCAAGCTTTCTTT. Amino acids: CASSDLRATQAFF. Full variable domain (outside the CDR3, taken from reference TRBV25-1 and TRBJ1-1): EADIYQTPRYLVIGTGKKITLECSQTMGHDKMYWYQQDPGMELHLIHYSYGVNSTEKGDLSSESTVSRIRTEHFPLTLESARPSHTSQYLCASSDLRATQAFFGQGTRLTVV.

CDR3 amino acids: CASSLGRGDYYGYTF. In DNA form, the CDR3 reads TGTGCCAGCAGCTTAGGTCGTGGGGATTACTATGGCTACACCTTC. The rearrangement joins TRBV7-9 to TRBJ1-2; D not certain. Germline CDR1 and CDR2: SEHNR and FQNEAQ (reference sequence). Between the trimmed V and J ends, which lost 1 base and 3 bases, there was a span of 12 bases. The CDR3 is made up of 15 amino acids.

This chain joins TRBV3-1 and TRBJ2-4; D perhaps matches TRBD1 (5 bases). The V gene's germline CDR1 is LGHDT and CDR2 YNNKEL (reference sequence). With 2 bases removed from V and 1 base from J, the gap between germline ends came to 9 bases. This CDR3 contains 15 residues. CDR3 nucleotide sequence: TGTGCCAGCAGCCAACAGGGTACCGCCAAAAACATTCAGTACTTC. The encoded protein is CASSQQGTAKNIQYF. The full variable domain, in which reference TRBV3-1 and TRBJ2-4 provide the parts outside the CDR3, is DTAVSQTPKYLVTQMGNDKSIKCEQNLGHDTMYWYKQDSKKFLKIMFSYNNKELIINETVPNRFSPKSPDKAHLNLHINSLELGDSAVYFCASSQQGTAKNIQYFGAGTRLSVL.